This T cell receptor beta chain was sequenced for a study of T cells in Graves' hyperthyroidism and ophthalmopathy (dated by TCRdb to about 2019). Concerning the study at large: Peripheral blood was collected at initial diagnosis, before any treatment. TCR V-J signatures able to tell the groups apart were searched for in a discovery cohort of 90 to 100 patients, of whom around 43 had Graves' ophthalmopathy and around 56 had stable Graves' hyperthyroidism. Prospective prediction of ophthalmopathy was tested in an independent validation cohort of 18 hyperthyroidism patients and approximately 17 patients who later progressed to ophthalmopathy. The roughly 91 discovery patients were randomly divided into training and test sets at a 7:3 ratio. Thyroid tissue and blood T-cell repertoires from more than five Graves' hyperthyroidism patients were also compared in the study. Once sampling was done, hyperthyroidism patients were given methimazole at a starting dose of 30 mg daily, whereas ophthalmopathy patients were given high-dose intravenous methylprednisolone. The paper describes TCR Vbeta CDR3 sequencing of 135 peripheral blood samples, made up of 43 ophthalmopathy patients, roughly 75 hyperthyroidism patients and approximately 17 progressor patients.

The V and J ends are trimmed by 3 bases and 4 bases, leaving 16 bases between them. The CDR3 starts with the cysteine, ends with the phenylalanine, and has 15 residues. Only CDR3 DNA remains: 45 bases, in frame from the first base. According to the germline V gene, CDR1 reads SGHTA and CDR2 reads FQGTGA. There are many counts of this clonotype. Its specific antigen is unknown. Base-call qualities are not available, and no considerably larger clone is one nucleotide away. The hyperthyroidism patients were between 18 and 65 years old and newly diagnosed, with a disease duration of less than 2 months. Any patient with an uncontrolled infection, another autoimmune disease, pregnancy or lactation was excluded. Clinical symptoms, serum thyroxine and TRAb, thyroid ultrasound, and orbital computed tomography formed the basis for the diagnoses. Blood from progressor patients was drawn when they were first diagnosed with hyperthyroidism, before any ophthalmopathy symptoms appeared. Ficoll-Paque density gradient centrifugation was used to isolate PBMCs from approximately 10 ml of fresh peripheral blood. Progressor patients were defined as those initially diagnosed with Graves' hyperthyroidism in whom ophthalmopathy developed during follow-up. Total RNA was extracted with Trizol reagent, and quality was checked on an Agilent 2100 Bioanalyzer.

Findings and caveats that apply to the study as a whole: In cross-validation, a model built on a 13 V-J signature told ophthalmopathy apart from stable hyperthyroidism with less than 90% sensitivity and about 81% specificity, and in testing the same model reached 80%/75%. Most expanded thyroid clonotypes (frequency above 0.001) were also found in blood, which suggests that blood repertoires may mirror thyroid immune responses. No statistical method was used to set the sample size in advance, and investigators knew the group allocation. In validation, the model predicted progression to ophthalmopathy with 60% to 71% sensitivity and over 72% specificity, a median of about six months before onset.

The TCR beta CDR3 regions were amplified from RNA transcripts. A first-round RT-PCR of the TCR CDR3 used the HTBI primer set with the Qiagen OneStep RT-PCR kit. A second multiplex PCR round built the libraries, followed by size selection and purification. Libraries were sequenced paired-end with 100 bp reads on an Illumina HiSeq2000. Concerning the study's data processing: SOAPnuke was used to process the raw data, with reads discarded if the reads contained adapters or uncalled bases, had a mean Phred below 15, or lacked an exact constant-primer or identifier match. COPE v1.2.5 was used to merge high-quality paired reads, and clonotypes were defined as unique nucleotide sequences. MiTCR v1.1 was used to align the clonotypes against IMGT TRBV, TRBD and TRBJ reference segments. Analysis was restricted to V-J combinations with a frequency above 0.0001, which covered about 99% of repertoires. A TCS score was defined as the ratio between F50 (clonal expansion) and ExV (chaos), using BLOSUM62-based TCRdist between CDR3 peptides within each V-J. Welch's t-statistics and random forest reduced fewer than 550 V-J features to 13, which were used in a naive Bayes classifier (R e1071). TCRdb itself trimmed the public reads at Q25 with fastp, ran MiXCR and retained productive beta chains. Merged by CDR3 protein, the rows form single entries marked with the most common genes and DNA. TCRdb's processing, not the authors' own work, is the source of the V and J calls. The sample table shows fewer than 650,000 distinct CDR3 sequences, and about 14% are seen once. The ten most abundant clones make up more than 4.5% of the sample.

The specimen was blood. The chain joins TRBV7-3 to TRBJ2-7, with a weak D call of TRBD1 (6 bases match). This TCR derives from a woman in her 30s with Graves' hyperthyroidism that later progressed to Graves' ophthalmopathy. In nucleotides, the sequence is TGTGCCAGCAGCTTCACACAGGGATTCGGATACGAGCAGTACTTC. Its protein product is CASSFTQGFGYEQYF.